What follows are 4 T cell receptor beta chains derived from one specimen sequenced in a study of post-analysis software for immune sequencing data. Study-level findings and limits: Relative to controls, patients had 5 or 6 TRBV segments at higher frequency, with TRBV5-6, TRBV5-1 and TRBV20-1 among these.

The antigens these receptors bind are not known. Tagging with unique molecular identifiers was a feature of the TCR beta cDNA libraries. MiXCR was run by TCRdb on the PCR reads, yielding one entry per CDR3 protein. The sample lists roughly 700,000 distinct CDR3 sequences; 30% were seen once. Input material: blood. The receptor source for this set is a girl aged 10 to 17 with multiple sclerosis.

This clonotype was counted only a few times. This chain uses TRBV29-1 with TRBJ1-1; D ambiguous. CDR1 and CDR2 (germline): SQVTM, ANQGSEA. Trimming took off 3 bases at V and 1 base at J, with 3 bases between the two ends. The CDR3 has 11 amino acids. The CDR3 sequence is CSVEGNTEAFF. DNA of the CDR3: TGCAGCGTTGAGGGGAACACTGAAGCTTTCTTT.

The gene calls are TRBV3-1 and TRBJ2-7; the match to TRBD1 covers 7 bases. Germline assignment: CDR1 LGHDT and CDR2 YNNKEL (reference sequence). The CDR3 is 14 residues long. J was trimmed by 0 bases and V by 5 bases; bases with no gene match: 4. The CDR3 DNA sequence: TGTGCCAGCAGCTTGGGACAGTTCTCCTACGAGCAGTACTTC. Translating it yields CASSLGQFSYEQYF.

The CDR3 nucleotides are TGCAGTGCGGAGGGGGCTAGTTACGAGCAGTACTTC. This sequence encodes CSAEGASYEQYF. The chain employs TRBV20-1 and TRBJ2-5; D may be TRBD1 (7 bases). Gene TRBJ2-7 matches the end of the DNA better, so the J call may be wrong. The CDR3 totals 12 residues. Germline loops: CDR1 DFQATT, CDR2 SNEGSKA (reference sequence).

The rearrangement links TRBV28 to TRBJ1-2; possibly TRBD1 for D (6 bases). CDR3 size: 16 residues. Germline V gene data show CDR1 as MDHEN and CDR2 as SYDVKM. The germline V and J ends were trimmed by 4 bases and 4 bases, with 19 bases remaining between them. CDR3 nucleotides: TGTGCCAGCAGTTCCTCAACCCCAGGGGAGGCCTATGGCTACACCTTC. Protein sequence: CASSSSTPGEAYGYTF.